The 6 T cell receptor beta chains listed next were all sequenced from one sample in a study of T cells in Graves' hyperthyroidism and ophthalmopathy (dated by TCRdb to the late 2010s). The library was prepared using multiplex PCR. Sequencing was performed on an Illumina HiSeq 2000. TCR beta CDR3 regions were amplified from RNA transcripts. A first-round RT-PCR of the TCR CDR3 used the HTBI primer set with the Qiagen OneStep RT-PCR kit. The public sequencing data were trimmed at Q25 with fastp and processed into clonotypes with MiXCR by TCRdb, which kept only in-frame beta chains. One record per CDR3 amino acid sequence lists the most common genes and DNA. The sample table records about 610,000 distinct CDR3 sequences; more than 15% of these occur just once. In total, the top ten clones hold 2.5% to 4% of the sample. What was sequenced was blood. Receptors originate from a woman aged 40 to 49 with Graves' ophthalmopathy.

This clonotype was counted between two and nine times. The chain uses TRBV9 and TRBJ2-1; the match to TRBD2 covers 10 bases. CDR1 SGDLS and CDR2 YYNGEE come from the germline V gene. J was trimmed by 9 bases and V by 5 bases; bases with no gene match: 8. This CDR3 comprises 14 residues. CDR3 nucleotide sequence: TGTGCCAGCAGTAAGCGGGGGGGCCCAGGTGAGCAGTTCTTC. This codes for CASSKRGGPGEQFF.

V and J are TRBV10-3 and TRBJ2-1, with D tentatively TRBD1 or TRBD2 (5 bases each). This CDR3 has 15 residues. Germline V gene lookup returns CDR1 ENHRY and CDR2 SYGVKD. V dropped 4 bases and J dropped 8 bases, with 18 bases sitting between them. The CDR3 protein is CAISGRDGQFHEQFF. The CDR3 DNA follows: TGTGCCATCAGTGGACGGGACGGCCAGTTCCATGAGCAGTTCTTC.

This clonotype has a count of ten or more. This rearrangement joins TRBV20-1 to TRBJ1-3; D gene uncertain. The V end lost 6 bases, the J end lost 0 bases, and 9 bases lay between the germline ends. The CDR3 length is 13 residues. Germline V gene data show CDR1 as DFQATT and CDR2 as SNEGSKA (reference sequence). The DNA of the CDR3 is TGCAGTGCCCGAGGGAGCTCTGGAAACACCATATATTTT. Translation gives CSARGSSGNTIYF.

This clonotype showed up just a few times. The CDR3 loop is CASSRPRTDNYGYTF. Written as DNA, the CDR3 is TGTGCCAGCAGCAGACCCCGGACTGATAACTATGGCTACACCTTC. The chain has TRBV5-5 and TRBJ1-2; D is unclear. Germline assignment: CDR1 SGHKS and CDR2 YYEKEE (reference sequence). V was clipped by 4 bases and J by 1 base, with 14 bases between them. The CDR3 covers 15 residues.

This clonotype was seen once. This could be a read error, since a much larger clone is one nucleotide away. The chain recombines TRBV3-1 with TRBJ2-3; the match to TRBD2 covers 12 bases. The CDR3 loop spans 16 amino acids. J was trimmed by 7 bases and V by 4 bases; bases with no gene match: 9. From germline, CDR1 is LGHDT and CDR2 YNNKEL (reference sequence). CDR3 coding DNA: TGTGCCAGCAGCCTCGGACTAGCGGGGACCAGACATACGCAGTATTTT. Protein: CASSLGLAGTRHTQYF.

V gene TRBV6-1 combines with J gene TRBJ2-1; 8 nucleotides line up with TRBD2. V lost 0 bases to trimming and J lost 4 bases; unmatched junction nucleotides: 5. The CDR3 is 16 residues long. In germline, CDR1 is MNHNS, CDR2 SASEGT. CDR3 sequence: CASSEALLAVYNEQFF. CDR3 in DNA: TGTGCCAGCAGTGAAGCGCTACTAGCGGTGTACAATGAGCAGTTCTTC.